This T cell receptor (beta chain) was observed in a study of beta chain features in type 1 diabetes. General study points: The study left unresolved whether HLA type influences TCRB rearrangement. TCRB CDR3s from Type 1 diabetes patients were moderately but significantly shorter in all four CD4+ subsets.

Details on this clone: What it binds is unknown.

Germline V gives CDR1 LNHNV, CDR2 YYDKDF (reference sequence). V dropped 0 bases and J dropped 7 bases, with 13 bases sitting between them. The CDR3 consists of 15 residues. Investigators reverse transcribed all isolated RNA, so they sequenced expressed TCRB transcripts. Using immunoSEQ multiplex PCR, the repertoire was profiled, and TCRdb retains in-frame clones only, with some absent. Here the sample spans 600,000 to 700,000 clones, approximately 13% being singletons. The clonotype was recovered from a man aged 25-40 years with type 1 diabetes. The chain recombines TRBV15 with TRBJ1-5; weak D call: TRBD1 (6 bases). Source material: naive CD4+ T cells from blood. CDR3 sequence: CATSRDQSTGQPQHF. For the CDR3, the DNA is TGTGCCACCAGCAGAGATCAGAGCACAGGGCAGCCCCAGCATTTT.